The 7 T cell receptor beta chains listed next were all sequenced from one sample in a study of blood T cell repertoires in COVID-19. Libraries were prepared by immunoSEQ multiplex PCR; TCRdb keeps only in-frame clonotypes and omits some of them. The sample lists around 210,000 clones, about 82% seen once, with roughly 5% in the top ten. The sample comprised peripheral blood. These receptors were collected from a man aged 45-60 years with COVID-19, enrolled during active disease.

The chain carries TRBV9 and TRBJ2-2; tentative D call: TRBD1 (6 bases). This CDR3 contains 16 residues. CDR1 is SGDLS, CDR2 YYNGEE, per germline. Trimming took 2 bases from V and 2 from J, leaving 13 bases between them. CDR3 sequence: CASSVGTPFNTGELFF. DNA for the CDR3: TGTGCCAGCAGCGTGGGGACACCGTTCAACACCGGGGAGCTGTTTTTT.

The V call is TRBV11-2, the J call TRBJ2-2; maybe TRBD2 (7 bases). Germline CDR1 SGHAT, CDR2 FQNNGV. Trimming removed 3 bases from V and 7 bases from J, with 15 bases in between. This CDR3 has 15 residues. CDR3 nucleotide sequence: TGTGCCAGCAGCTTGGATCGGGGGGCGGTCGGGGAGCTGTTTTTT. This codes for CASSLDRGAVGELFF.

This chain links TRBV18 with TRBJ1-2; the match to TRBD1 covers 10 bases. The length of the CDR3 is 15 residues. Germline V gene lookup returns CDR1 KGHSH and CDR2 LQKENI. V gave up 3 bases and J gave up 3 bases; unmatched junction bases: 4. CDR3 sequence reads: CASSPGTGAYYGYTF. In nucleotides, the CDR3 is TGTGCCAGCTCACCCGGGACAGGGGCTTACTATGGCTACACCTTC.

J is TRBJ2-2 and V is TRBV4-3; 8 nucleotides line up with TRBD2. The CDR3 length is 18 residues. With 1 base clipped from V and 1 base from J, the junction kept 8 bases outside the gene matches. Germline values: CDR1 LGHNA, CDR2 YSLEER. CDR3 in DNA: TGCGCCAGCAGCCAAGCAGTTCCTGCGGGGGGGAACACCGGGGAGCTGTTTTTT. This codes for CASSQAVPAGGNTGELFF.

The genes are TRBV19 and TRBJ2-2; 9 bases are a match to TRBD2. The CDR3 is 16 amino acids. Trimming at V came to 10 bases and at J to 0 bases, leaving 9 bases not matched to a gene. Germline CDR1 and CDR2: LNHDA and SQIVND (reference sequence). The CDR3 is CATRAGGPTNTGELFF. The CDR3 nucleotides are TGTGCCACCCGAGCGGGGGGCCCCACGAACACCGGGGAGCTGTTTTTT.

The chain links TRBV5-5 to TRBJ2-5, with 8 bases identical to TRBD2. In germline, CDR1 is SGHKS, CDR2 YYEKEE (reference sequence). This CDR3 contains 13 residues. The V gene end was trimmed by 5 bases and the J gene end by 5 bases; junction bases not matched to a gene: 5. The CDR3 here is CASRQGGGETQYF. The CDR3 nucleotides are TGTGCCAGCAGACAGGGCGGGGGGGAGACCCAGTACTTC.

The chain recombines TRBV27 with TRBJ2-4; TRBD1 matches at 7 bases. V was clipped by 1 base and J by 14 bases; unmatched bases: 5. Germline-derived CDR1 and CDR2 are MNHEY and SMNVEV (reference sequence). The CDR3 consists of 12 residues. In DNA, the CDR3 is TGTGCCAGCAGTTTATTAGACCAGGGGGAGTACTTC. This codes for CASSLLDQGEYF.